This T cell receptor (beta chain) was sequenced during a study of blood T cells in healthy people across ages. Whole-study findings and limits: With unsorted PBMCs, a conclusive comparison of naive versus antigen-experienced cells was not possible. Donors of long life had a larger count of naive CD4+ cells and greater diversity than aged donors.

Healthy Caucasian individuals from Russia aged about 6 to 90 were enrolled as donors. CDR3 length: 15 residues. Germline loops: CDR1 MNHNY, CDR2 SVGAGI (reference sequence). Sample-barcoded 5' priming and a J-beta primer mix drove a second PCR of about 6 to 12 cycles. TCRdb reprocessed the 5' RACE reads via MiXCR and lists one record per CDR3 protein. This sample yields 650,000 to 950,000 distinct CDR3 sequences, of which 40% to 50% are seen a single time; roughly 18% belongs to the top ten. In the case of this clonotype: No antigen is known for it.

Sequenced sample: blood. This receptor was obtained from a man aged 55 to 70 in good health. The chain couples TRBV6-6 to TRBJ2-7; no definite D call. Gene TRBJ2-5 matches the end of the DNA better, so the J call may be wrong. CDR3: CASTKGTGRVETQYF. CDR3 nucleotide sequence: TGTGCCAGCACTAAAGGAACGGGCCGCGTCGAGACCCAGTACTTC.